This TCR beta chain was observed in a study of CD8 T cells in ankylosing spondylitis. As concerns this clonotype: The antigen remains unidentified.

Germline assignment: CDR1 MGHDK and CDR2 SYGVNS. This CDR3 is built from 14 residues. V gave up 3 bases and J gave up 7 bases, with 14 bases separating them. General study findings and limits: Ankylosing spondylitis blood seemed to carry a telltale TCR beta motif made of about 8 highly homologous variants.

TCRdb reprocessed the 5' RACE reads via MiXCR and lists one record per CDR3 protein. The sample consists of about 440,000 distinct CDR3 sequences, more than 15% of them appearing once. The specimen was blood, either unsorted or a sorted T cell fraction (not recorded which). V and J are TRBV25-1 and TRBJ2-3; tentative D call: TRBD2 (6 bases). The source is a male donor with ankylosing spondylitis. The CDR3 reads CASSDPGRGYTQYF. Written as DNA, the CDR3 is TGTGCCAGCAGTGATCCCGGGAGAGGCTATACGCAGTATTTT.